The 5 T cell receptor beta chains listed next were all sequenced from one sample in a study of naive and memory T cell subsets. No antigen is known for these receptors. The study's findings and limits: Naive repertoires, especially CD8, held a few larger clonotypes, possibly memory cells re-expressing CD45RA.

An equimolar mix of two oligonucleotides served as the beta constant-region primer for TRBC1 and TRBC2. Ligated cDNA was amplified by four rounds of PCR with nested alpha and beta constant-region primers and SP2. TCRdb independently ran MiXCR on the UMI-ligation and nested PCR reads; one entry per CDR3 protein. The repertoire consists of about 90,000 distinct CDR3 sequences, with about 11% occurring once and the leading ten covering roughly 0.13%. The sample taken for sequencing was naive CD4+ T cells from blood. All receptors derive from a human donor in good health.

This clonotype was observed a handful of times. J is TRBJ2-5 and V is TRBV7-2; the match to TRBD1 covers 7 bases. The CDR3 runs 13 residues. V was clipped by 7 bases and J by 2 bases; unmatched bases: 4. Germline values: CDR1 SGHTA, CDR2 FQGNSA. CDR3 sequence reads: CASKQGPQETQYF. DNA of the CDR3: TGTGCCAGCAAACAGGGGCCACAAGAGACCCAGTACTTC.

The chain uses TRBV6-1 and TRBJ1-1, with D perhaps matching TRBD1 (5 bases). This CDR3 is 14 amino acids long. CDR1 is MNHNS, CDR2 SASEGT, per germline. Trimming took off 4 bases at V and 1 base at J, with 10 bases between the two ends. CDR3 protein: CASSVTGPNTEAFF. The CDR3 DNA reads TGTGCCAGCAGTGTAACAGGCCCGAACACTGAAGCTTTCTTT.

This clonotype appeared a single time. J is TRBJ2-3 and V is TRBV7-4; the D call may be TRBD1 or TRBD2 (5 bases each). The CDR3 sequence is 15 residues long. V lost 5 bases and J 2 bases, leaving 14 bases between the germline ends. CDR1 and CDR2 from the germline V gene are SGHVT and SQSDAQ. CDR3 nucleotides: TGTGCCAGCAGCCCCGAAGAGGGGAACACAGATACGCAGTATTTT. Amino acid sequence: CASSPEEGNTDTQYF.

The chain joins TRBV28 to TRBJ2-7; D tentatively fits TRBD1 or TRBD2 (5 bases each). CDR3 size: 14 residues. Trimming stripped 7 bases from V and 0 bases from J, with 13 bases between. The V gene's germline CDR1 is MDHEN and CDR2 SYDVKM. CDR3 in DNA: TGTGCCAGCACGGGGCTCCTGAGCTCCTACGAGCAGTACTTC. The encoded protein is CASTGLLSSYEQYF.

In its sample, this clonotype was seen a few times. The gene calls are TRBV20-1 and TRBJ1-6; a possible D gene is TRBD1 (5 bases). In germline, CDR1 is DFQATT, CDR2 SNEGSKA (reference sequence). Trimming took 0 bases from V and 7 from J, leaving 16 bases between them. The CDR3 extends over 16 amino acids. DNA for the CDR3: TGCAGTGCTAGAGATCGGGCAGGGTTTTTGAATTCACCCCTCCACTTT. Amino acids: CSARDRAGFLNSPLHF.